The clone carrying this T cell receptor beta chain was seen a single time. Antigen specificity is unknown. The source of the sample is a study of blood T cells in healthy people across ages. Study details: About one barcoded TCR beta cDNA was captured per two T cells. Study-level results: Long-lived donors carried more naive CD4+ cells and greater diversity than aged donors.

Germline V CDR1 and CDR2: SGHTA, FQGNSA. This CDR3 spans 16 amino acids. Trimming took off 8 bases at V and 1 base at J, with 20 bases between the two ends. Using a J-beta primer mix together with a sample-barcoded 5' primer, a second PCR was run for 7 to 11 cycles. MiXCR, applied by TCRdb to the 5' RACE reads, yields one record per CDR3 protein. In the table there are roughly 700,000 distinct CDR3 sequences, around half of which are singletons. This clonotype was obtained from a woman aged 55-69 years in good health. Sequenced material: blood. The genes are TRBV7-2 and TRBJ2-5, with no clear D. CDR3 residues: CASGAEKWVAQETQYF. The CDR3, as DNA: TGTGCCAGCGGCGCCGAGAAATGGGTCGCCCAAGAGACCCAGTACTTC.